The clone carrying this T cell receptor beta chain has just one count. Germline V gene lookup returns CDR1 MDHEN and CDR2 SYDVKM. Deletions cut 6 bases from V and 2 bases from J, with 11 bases between. The length of the CDR3 is 13 residues. Produced via immunoSEQ multiplex PCR; TCRdb's table is partial and in-frame only. The sample has about 440,000 clones; roughly 88% are singletons. The data originate from a study of Ad26.COV2.S vaccination and SARS-CoV-2 variants. This sample's treatment: some 20 received Ad26.COV2.S at low or high dose, single or two shots; five or six received placebo; per-sample allocation not given. Each sample was drawn 63 days after the first injection (of vaccine or placebo). Boston supplied an adult donor aged 18-55 years. An Ad26 vector carrying the Wuhan-strain SARS-CoV-2 spike served as the vaccine.

The receptor comes from a person between 18 and 60 years old who received the Ad26.COV2.S COVID-19 vaccine or a placebo. The source was peripheral blood, collected in a trial of Ad26.COV2.S vaccine versus placebo. The chain combines TRBV28 with TRBJ2-7, with D hard to call. The CDR3 coding sequence is TGTGCCAGCAGGTTTGGAGCGACCTACGAGCAGTACTTC. This gives the protein CASRFGATYEQYF.